These 20 T cell receptor beta chains originate from one sample sequenced in a study of regulatory T cells in long-lasting Graves disease. This sample's time point: newly diagnosed GD, antithyroid drugs for less than 3 months. The TCR library was made from RNA extracted from PBMCs. Investigators prepared the TCR beta libraries by applying iRepertoire HTBI primers and Arm-PCR of CDR3 regions. In TCRdb, the multiplex PCR reads were re-called with MiXCR into one record per CDR3 protein. The repertoire holds under 800,000 distinct CDR3 sequences, with around 15% as singletons. This sample also belongs to another study, concerning T cells in Graves' hyperthyroidism and ophthalmopathy.

The sequencing used peripheral blood mononuclear cells (PBMCs), collected at new diagnosis, from a patient treated with antithyroid drugs. The receptor set was obtained from a young woman with Graves disease.

J is TRBJ1-6 and V is TRBV6-1, with D unclear. The CDR3 runs 17 residues. CDR1 is MNHNS, CDR2 SASEGT, per germline. The V end lost 7 bases, the J end lost 4 bases, and 20 bases lay between the germline ends. For the CDR3, the DNA is TGTGCCAGCACCCTTTCGACCCTTGGACGGTATAATTCACCCCTCCACTTT. Its translation is CASTLSTLGRYNSPLHF.

The V gene is TRBV6-2 or TRBV6-3, the J gene TRBJ2-2; 10 positions agree with TRBD2. The CDR3 loop spans 18 amino acids. Germline trimming cut 5 bases from V and 5 bases from J; bases unmatched to any gene: 14. Germline assignment: CDR1 MNHEY and CDR2 SVGEGT. CDR3 loop: CASSPRLAGALGTGELFF. CDR3 sequence (DNA): TGTGCCAGCAGTCCCCGGCTAGCGGGAGCCTTGGGGACCGGGGAGCTGTTTTTT.

The sample holds a few counts of this clonotype. The rearrangement uses TRBV5-1 and TRBJ2-7; no reliable D call. Germline loops: CDR1 SGHRS, CDR2 YFSETQ. The CDR3 extends over 14 amino acids. The ends were cut back, 0 bases at V and 0 bases at J, with 7 bases in the middle. DNA for the CDR3: TGCGCCAGCAGCTTGGATCTTAGCTCCTACGAGCAGTACTTC. It encodes CASSLDLSSYEQYF.

This clonotype was seen at least ten times. This chain links TRBV2 with TRBJ2-7; D perhaps matches TRBD1 (6 bases). Germline CDR1 is SNHLY and CDR2 is FYNNEI. The CDR3 extends over 14 amino acids. The ends were cut back, 4 bases at V and 1 base at J, with 11 bases in the middle. The CDR3 protein is CASSVGRGSYEQYF. CDR3 sequence (DNA): TGTGCCAGCAGTGTGGGCAGGGGTTCCTACGAGCAGTACTTC.

This clonotype was counted ten times or more. V is TRBV28 and J is TRBJ2-7, with 13 bases that match TRBD2. With 9 bases clipped from V and 2 bases from J, the junction kept 4 bases outside the gene matches. Germline-derived CDR1 and CDR2 are MDHEN and SYDVKM. This CDR3 region has 14 residues. CDR3 region: CASRGLAGPYEQYF. The DNA of the CDR3 is TGTGCCAGTAGGGGACTAGCGGGACCCTACGAGCAGTACTTC.

This clonotype was found many times. At one end the junction does not follow the germline gene, possibly because of a read error. The rearrangement links TRBV29-1 to TRBJ1-1, with D tentatively TRBD1 (5 bases). CDR1 is SQVTM and CDR2 is ANQGSEA in the germline V gene. The CDR3 covers 14 residues. The DNA for the CDR3 is TGCAGCGCTGAACCTCCAGGGTTGAACACTGAAGCTTTCTTT. As protein: CSAEPPGLNTEAFF.

The CDR3 sequence is CASGPGPNTEAFF. DNA of the CDR3: TGTGCCAGCGGGCCGGGACCAAACACTGAAGCTTTCTTT. This chain joins TRBV27 and TRBJ1-1, with a tentative D call TRBD1 (5 bases). Germline assignment: CDR1 MNHEY and CDR2 SMNVEV (reference sequence). The CDR3 is 13 residues long. Trimming left V 8 bases short and J 2 bases short, with 12 bases between.

This clonotype was observed at least ten times. This chain joins TRBV7-2 and TRBJ1-1, with D possibly TRBD1 on 5 matching bases. Deletions cut 3 bases from V and 1 base from J, with 12 bases between. Germline lookup yields CDR1 SGHTA and CDR2 FQGNSA. The CDR3 covers 15 residues. This CDR3 is CASSFETVRNTEAFF. CDR3 DNA: TGTGCCAGCAGCTTCGAGACAGTGCGGAACACTGAAGCTTTCTTT.

The chain has TRBV6-2 or TRBV6-3 and TRBJ1-3; 10 bases agree with TRBD1. Germline trimming cut 5 bases from V and 5 bases from J; bases unmatched to any gene: 6. Germline CDR1 reads MNHEY; CDR2 reads SVGEGT. The CDR3 sequence is 15 residues long. CDR3 region: CASSERGQGRNTIYF. The CDR3 nucleotides are TGTGCCAGCAGTGAACGGGGACAGGGGAGAAACACCATATATTTT.

This clonotype was seen ten or more times. V and J are TRBV28 and TRBJ2-5, with D possibly matching TRBD2 (6 bases). The CDR3 totals 15 residues. V lost 7 bases, J lost 3 bases, and 18 bases lay in between. Germline values: CDR1 MDHEN, CDR2 SYDVKM. CDR3 nucleotide sequence: TGTGCCAGCAAAACTACTAGCCCCGGTAAAGAGACCCAGTACTTC. This gives the protein CASKTTSPGKETQYF. Variable domain in full (rest from reference TRBV28 and TRBJ2-5): DVKVTQSSRYLVKRTGEKVFLECVQDMDHENMFWYRQDPGLGLRLIYFSYDVKMKEKGDIPEGYSVSREKKERFSLILESASTNQTSMYLCASKTTSPGKETQYFGPGTRLLVL.

This clonotype has ten or more counts. The chain employs TRBV28 and TRBJ1-5, with TRBD1 as a possible D gene (5 bases). The germline V and J ends were trimmed by 6 bases and 1 base, with 10 bases remaining between them. The CDR3 sequence is 14 residues long. Per germline, CDR1 MDHEN and CDR2 SYDVKM. CDR3 region: CASSFGGSNQPQHF. CDR3 sequence (DNA): TGTGCCAGCAGCTTCGGGGGGAGCAATCAGCCCCAGCATTTT. Combining the CDR3 with reference TRBV28 and TRBJ1-5 gives the whole variable domain DVKVTQSSRYLVKRTGEKVFLECVQDMDHENMFWYRQDPGLGLRLIYFSYDVKMKEKGDIPEGYSVSREKKERFSLILESASTNQTSMYLCASSFGGSNQPQHFGDGTRLSIL.

Ten or more counts support this clonotype. This chain links TRBV28 with TRBJ1-5; the D is unclear. The CDR3 has 17 residues. Trimming pared 2 bases from V and 0 bases from J, leaving 14 bases between. Germline V gives CDR1 MDHEN, CDR2 SYDVKM. The CDR3 region has the DNA TGTGCCAGCAGTTTAATCCTTGTGATAAGTAGCAATCAGCCCCAGCATTTT. Its protein product is CASSLILVISSNQPQHF.

This clonotype was seen repeatedly, ten times or more. The V gene is TRBV11-2, the J gene TRBJ2-1; D possibly corresponds to TRBD2 (6 bases). The CDR3 sequence is 15 residues long. Deletions cut 0 bases from V and 8 bases from J, with 14 bases between. Germline lookup yields CDR1 SGHAT and CDR2 FQNNGV. DNA of the CDR3: TGTGCCAGCAGCTTAGAGTCCCCAGCGGGTGATGAGCAGTTCTTC. The encoded protein is CASSLESPAGDEQFF.

CDR3 DNA: TGCAGTGCTAGTCAACAGGGAAGCACAGATACGCAGTATTTT. Its protein is CSASQQGSTDTQYF. V and J are TRBV20-1 and TRBJ2-3; tentative D call: TRBD1 (6 bases). The CDR3 length is 14 residues. Germline V gene data show CDR1 as DFQATT and CDR2 as SNEGSKA (reference sequence). V was trimmed by 3 bases and J by 0 bases, leaving 10 bases between them.

This clonotype was found a few times. The chain links TRBV3-1 to TRBJ2-5; no firm D call. The CDR3 spans 13 residues. Trimming removed 2 bases at V and 5 bases at J, with 9 bases between. Germline V gene data show CDR1 as LGHDT and CDR2 as YNNKEL (reference sequence). CDR3 DNA: TGTGCCAGCAGCCAAACAAGGGCGGAGACCCAGTACTTC. Translated: CASSQTRAETQYF.

This chain connects TRBV7-9 to TRBJ2-1; D gene unclear. Trimming left V 0 bases short and J 6 bases short, with 9 bases between. The germline V gene encodes CDR1 SEHNR and CDR2 FQNEAQ (reference sequence). The CDR3 has 14 residues. This CDR3 is CASSLAGSGNEQFF. CDR3 in DNA: TGTGCCAGCAGCTTAGCGGGGTCCGGCAATGAGCAGTTCTTC.

This clonotype appeared a few times. The chain joins TRBV9 to TRBJ2-5, with D tentatively TRBD1 (6 bases). CDR1 and CDR2 (germline): SGDLS, YYNGEE. V dropped 0 bases and J dropped 5 bases, with 14 bases sitting between them. The CDR3 extends over 15 amino acids. The CDR3: CASSVGQVKVETQYF. The CDR3 coding sequence is TGTGCCAGCAGCGTAGGACAGGTTAAGGTTGAGACCCAGTACTTC.

This clonotype was picked up many times. The V gene is TRBV5-4, the J gene TRBJ2-3; no clear D. This CDR3 comprises 14 residues. Deletions cut 3 bases from V and 2 bases from J, with 10 bases between. From germline, CDR1 is SGHNT and CDR2 YYREEE (reference sequence). The CDR3 region is CASSSIGYTDTQYF. The CDR3 DNA reads as TGTGCCAGCAGCTCAATAGGGTACACAGATACGCAGTATTTT.

This clonotype was recorded at least ten times. The rearrangement joins TRBV6-2 or TRBV6-3 to TRBJ2-3; TRBD1 matches 7 bases. The CDR3 contains 15 residues. Germline-derived CDR1 and CDR2 are MNHEY and SVGEGT. V lost 2 bases, J lost 5 bases, and 7 bases stayed unmatched. The chain's CDR3 is CASSYQTGFRDTQYF. In DNA form, the CDR3 reads TGTGCCAGCAGTTACCAGACAGGGTTTCGAGATACGCAGTATTTT.

The chain is built from TRBV5-1 and TRBJ1-4; D possibly corresponds to TRBD1 (6 bases). The germline V gene has CDR1 SGHRS and CDR2 YFSETQ. Deletions cut 0 bases from V and 8 bases from J, with 14 bases between. The CDR3 loop spans 15 amino acids. DNA of the CDR3: TGCGCCAGCAGCTTGGAGGGACATAAAGAGGAAAAACTGTTTTTT. This sequence encodes CASSLEGHKEEKLFF.